This T cell receptor beta chain was found in a study of spatial heterogeneity in lung cancer. Study summary: Sequencing consistently turned up more beta-chain sequences than alpha-chain sequences. On average, each unique TCR and UMI combination appeared more than ten times in raw reads. The study's findings and limits: Expanded tumor TCRs that were ubiquitous appeared in blood more at resection than follow-up.

In the case of this clonotype: Its antigen remains unidentified.

Every individual TCR cDNA molecule carried its own unique molecular identifier, which allowed correction of PCR and sequencing errors. TCRdb itself ran the 5' RACE reads through MiXCR, one entry per CDR3 protein. The repertoire has about 26,000 distinct CDR3 sequences, more than 10% of them found once; the top ten carry 25%. The CDR3 has 16 residues. Losses at the gene ends were 5 bases for V and 6 bases for J; bases not matched to a gene: 8. Germline V lookup: CDR1 SGHTA, CDR2 FQGNSA. Indicated time point: sample taken at primary tumor resection. Researchers sequenced whole RNA taken from tumor, nontumor lung or frozen PBMC without sorting.

The chain combines TRBV7-2 with TRBJ2-2; 11 positions match TRBD1. The receptor's source is a female donor with early-stage non-small cell lung cancer. The sample was PBMCs, taken at surgery. The CDR3 DNA sequence: TGTGCCAGCAGCCAAAACGCGGGACAGGGGGCCGGGGAGCTGTTTTTT. It encodes CASSQNAGQGAGELFF.